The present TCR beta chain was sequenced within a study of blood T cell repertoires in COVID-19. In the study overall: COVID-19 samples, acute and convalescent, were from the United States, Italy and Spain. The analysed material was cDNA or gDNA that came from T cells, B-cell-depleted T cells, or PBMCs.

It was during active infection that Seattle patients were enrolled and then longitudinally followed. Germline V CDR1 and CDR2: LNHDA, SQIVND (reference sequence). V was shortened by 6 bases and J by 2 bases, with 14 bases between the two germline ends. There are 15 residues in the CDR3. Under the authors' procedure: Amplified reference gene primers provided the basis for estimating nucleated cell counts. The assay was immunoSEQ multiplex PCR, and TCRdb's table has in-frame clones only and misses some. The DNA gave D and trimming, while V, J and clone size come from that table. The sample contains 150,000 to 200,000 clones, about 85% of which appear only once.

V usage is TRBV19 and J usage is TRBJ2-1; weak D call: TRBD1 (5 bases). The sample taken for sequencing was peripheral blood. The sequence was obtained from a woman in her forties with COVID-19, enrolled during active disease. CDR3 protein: CASSRSLGAYNEQFF. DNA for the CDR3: TGTGCCAGTAGCCGATCCCTAGGGGCCTACAATGAGCAGTTCTTC.